The T cell receptor beta chain described here comes from a study of blood T cells in healthy people across ages. The study, taken as a whole, reports: Investigators treated diversity estimates from one million T cells as underestimates. Greater diversity and more naive CD4+ cells were seen in long-lived donors than in aged donors.

To note about this clonotype: No antigen is known for it.

CDR3 length equals 14 residues. In germline, CDR1 is KGHDR, CDR2 SFDVKD. With a J-beta primer mix and a sample-barcoded 5' primer, a second PCR ran about 6 to 11 cycles. From the 5' RACE reads, TCRdb called clonotypes with MiXCR, one entry per CDR3 protein. The table has nearly 800,000 distinct CDR3 sequences, roughly three fifths seen once. Material for sequencing was blood. This sequence was found in a man in his forties or fifties in good health. The rearrangement joins TRBV24-1 to TRBJ2-1, with D possibly matching TRBD2 (6 bases). The DNA matches TRBJ2-7 better at its end, which makes the J call doubtful. The CDR3 loop is CATSPGESYNEQYF. Written as DNA, the CDR3 is TGTGCCACCAGTCCGGGAGAATCCTACAATGAGCAGTACTTC.